Following are 2 T cell receptor beta chains from one sample sequenced in a study of Tregs in tolerant kidney transplant recipients (dated by TCRdb to between 2018 and 2021). Reading the label with the study, this specimen's time point is: blood sample drawn before combined kidney and bone marrow transplant. The library came from the immunoSEQ multiplex PCR assay. TCRdb took over this immuneACCESS table, retaining in-frame rearrangements with V and J assigned. Such tables are incomplete; in checked studies, under half of the missing clones stem from an unresolved V gene, and the remainder is unexplained. This sample's listing comprises roughly 48,000 clones. About 0.85% of the sample rests with the top ten. This sample comprised CD4+ T cells from blood, obtained before the transplant. These receptors all come from a human donor who received a combined kidney and bone marrow transplant.

The CDR3: CASSPAPSRTGELFF. CDR3 DNA, as far as it was read: TGTGCCAGCAGCCCAGCCCCTAGCAGAACCGGGGAG. V gene TRBV5-6 combines with J gene TRBJ2-2; perhaps TRBD2 as D (5 bases). The read is 3 residues too short to cover the CDR3 end, so that end is filled in from the germline J gene. The CDR3 has 15 residues. In germline, CDR1 is SGHDT, CDR2 YYEEEE. V was shortened by 4 bases and J by 5 bases, with 15 bases between the two germline ends.

On this clone: The CDR3 end lies 3 residues beyond the end of the read and is filled in from the germline J gene. The rearrangement uses TRBV20-1 and TRBJ2-5, with TRBD2 identical over 7 bases. CDR3 size: 16 residues. V lost 6 bases and J lost 4; bases outside the gene matches: 17. CDR1 DFQATT and CDR2 SNEGSKA come from the germline V gene (reference sequence). CDR3: CSAHTGGSRLGETQYF. Incomplete CDR3 DNA: TGCAGTGCCCACACGGGGGGTTCTCGACTGGGAGAGACC.